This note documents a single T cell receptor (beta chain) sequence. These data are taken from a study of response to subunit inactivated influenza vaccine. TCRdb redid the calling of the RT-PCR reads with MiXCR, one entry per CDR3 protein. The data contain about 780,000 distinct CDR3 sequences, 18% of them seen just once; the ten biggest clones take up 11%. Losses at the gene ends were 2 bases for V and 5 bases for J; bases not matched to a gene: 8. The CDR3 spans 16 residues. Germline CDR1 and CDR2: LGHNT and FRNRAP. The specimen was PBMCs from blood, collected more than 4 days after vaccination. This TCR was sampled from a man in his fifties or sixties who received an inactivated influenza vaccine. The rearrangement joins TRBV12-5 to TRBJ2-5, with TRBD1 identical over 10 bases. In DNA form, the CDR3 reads TGTGCTAGTGGTTTGCCTTACGGGACAGGGGAGGAGACCCAGTACTTC. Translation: CASGLPYGTGEETQYF. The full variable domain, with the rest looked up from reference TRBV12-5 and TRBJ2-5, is DARVTQTPRHKVTEMGQEVTMRCQPILGHNTVFWYRQTMMQGLELLAYFRNRAPLDDSGMPKDRFSAEMPDATLATLKIQPSEPRDSAVYFCASGLPYGTGEETQYFGPGTRLLVL.